Listed here is a single TCR beta chain. The sample is drawn from a study of blood T cell repertoires in COVID-19. Study processing details: How many nucleated cells were present was estimated from reference gene primer amplification. Some clones are missing from TCRdb's copy, which holds only in-frame ones; the method was immunoSEQ multiplex PCR. V, J and clone size were drawn from that table, and D and trimming were deduced from the DNA. The table records under 250,000 clones, approximately 90% of them present only once. Trimming at V came to 3 bases and at J to 6 bases, leaving 10 bases not matched to a gene. Germline V gene sequence: CDR1 SGHVS, CDR2 FNYEAQ. The CDR3 totals 16 residues.

The sequence came from a man aged 45-65 years with COVID-19, enrolled during active disease. Sequenced material: peripheral blood. The chain joins TRBV7-6 to TRBJ1-1; 10 nucleotides align to TRBD1. The CDR3 region is CASSFSPLGQGAEAFF. CDR3 in DNA: TGTGCCAGCAGCTTCTCACCACTTGGACAGGGGGCTGAAGCTTTCTTT.